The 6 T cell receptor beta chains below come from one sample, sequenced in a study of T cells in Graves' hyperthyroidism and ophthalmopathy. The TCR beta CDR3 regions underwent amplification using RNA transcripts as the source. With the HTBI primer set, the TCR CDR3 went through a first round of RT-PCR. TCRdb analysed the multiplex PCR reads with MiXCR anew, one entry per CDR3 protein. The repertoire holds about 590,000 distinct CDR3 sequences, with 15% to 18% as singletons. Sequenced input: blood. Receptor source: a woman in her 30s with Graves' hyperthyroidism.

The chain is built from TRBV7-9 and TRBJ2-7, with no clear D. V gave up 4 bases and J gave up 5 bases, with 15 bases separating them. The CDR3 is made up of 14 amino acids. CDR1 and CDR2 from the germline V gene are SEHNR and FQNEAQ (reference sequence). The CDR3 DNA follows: TGTGCCAGCAGCTCACTGCTAGACTTTAACGAGCAGTACTTC. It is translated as CASSSLLDFNEQYF.

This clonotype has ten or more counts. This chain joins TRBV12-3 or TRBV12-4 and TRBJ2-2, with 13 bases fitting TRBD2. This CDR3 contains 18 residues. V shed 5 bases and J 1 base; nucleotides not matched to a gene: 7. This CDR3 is CASSRPGLAGLNTGELFF. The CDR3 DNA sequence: TGTGCCAGCAGTCGACCGGGACTAGCGGGACTGAACACCGGGGAGCTGTTTTTT.

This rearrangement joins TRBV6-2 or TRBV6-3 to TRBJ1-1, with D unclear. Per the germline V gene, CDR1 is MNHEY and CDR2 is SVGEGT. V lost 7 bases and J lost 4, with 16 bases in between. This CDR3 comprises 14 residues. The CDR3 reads CASTTNEGGTEAFF. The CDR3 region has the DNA TGTGCCAGCACCACCAACGAGGGTGGCACTGAAGCTTTCTTT.

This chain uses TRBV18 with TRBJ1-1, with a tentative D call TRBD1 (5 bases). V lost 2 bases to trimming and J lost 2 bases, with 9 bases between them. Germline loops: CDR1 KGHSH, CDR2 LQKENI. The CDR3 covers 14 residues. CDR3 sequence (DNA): TGTGCCAGCTCACCAATCAGGGAAAACACTGAAGCTTTCTTT. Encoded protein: CASSPIRENTEAFF.

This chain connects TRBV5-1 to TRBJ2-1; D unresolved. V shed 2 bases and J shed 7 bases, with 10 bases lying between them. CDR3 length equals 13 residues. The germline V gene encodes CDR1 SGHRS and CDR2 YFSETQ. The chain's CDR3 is CASSLPSENEQFF. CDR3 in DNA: TGCGCCAGCAGCTTACCCTCTGAGAATGAGCAGTTCTTC.

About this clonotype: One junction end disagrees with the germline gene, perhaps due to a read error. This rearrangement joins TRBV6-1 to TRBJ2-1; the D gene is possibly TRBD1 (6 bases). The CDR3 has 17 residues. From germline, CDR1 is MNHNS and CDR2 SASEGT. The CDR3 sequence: CASSELMGQTFYNGQFF. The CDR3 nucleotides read TGTGCCAGCAGTGAACTAATGGGACAAACTTTCTACAATGGGCAGTTCTTC.